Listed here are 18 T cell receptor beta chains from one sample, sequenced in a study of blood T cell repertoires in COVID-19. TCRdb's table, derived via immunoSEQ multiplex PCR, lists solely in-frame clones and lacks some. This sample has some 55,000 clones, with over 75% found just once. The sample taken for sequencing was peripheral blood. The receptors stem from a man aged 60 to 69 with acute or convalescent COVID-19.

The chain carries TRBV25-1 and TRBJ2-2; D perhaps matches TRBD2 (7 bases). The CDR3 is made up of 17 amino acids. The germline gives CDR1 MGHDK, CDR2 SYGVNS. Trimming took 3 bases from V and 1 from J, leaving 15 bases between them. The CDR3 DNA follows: TGTGCCAGCAGTGACGGGGGGCGGGGGCTGAACACCGGGGAGCTGTTTTTT. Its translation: CASSDGGRGLNTGELFF.

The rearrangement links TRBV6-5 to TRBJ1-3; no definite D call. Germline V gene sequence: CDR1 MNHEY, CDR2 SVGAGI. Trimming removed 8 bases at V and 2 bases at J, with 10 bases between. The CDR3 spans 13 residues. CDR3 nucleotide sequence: TGTGCCAGCGCTGAGGGTGCTGGAAACACCATATATTTT. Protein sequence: CASAEGAGNTIYF.

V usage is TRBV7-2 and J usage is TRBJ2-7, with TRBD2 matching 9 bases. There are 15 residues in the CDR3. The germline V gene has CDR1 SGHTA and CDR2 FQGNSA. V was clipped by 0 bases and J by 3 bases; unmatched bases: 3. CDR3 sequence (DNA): TGTGCCAGCAGCTTAGCGAGTAGCGGGGGCTACGAGCAGTACTTC. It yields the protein CASSLASSGGYEQYF.

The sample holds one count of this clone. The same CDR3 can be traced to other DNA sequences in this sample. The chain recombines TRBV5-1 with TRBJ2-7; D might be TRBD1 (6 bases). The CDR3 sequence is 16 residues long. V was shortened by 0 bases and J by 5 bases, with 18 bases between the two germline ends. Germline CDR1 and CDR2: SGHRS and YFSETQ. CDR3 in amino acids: CASSLGQGNIRNEQYF. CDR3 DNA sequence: TGCGCCAGCAGCTTGGGTCAGGGGAACATCAGGAACGAGCAGTACTTC.

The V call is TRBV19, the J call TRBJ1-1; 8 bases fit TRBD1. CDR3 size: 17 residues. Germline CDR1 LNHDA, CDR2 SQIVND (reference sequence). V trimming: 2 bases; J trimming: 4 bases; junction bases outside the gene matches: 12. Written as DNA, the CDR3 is TGTGCCAGTAGTATAACGCCCGTGACAGGGGTTGGCACTGAAGCTTTCTTT. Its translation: CASSITPVTGVGTEAFF.

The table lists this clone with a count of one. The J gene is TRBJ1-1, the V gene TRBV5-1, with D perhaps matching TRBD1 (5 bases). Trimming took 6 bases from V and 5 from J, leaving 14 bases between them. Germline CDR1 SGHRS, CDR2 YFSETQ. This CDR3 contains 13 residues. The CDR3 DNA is TGCGCCAGCACCCTGGGGGGAAGTACTGAAGCTTTCTTT. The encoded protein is CASTLGGSTEAFF.

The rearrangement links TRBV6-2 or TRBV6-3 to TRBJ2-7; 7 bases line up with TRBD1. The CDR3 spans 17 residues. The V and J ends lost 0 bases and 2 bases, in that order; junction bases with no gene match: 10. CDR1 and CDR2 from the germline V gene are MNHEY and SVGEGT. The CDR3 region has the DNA TGTGCCAGCAGTTACTCGACGGGCCACAGGGGCCCCTACGAGCAGTACTTC. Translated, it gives CASSYSTGHRGPYEQYF.

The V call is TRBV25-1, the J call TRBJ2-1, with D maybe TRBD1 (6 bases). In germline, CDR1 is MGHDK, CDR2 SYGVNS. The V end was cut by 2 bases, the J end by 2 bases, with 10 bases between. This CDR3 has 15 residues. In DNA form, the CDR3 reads TGTGCCAGCAGTGAACACGGGACACCCTACAATGAGCAGTTCTTC. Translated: CASSEHGTPYNEQFF.

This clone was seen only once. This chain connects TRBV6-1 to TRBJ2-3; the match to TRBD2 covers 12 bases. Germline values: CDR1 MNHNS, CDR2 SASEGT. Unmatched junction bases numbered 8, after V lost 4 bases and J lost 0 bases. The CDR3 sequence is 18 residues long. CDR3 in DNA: TGTGCCAGCAGTGCGCTCCTAGCGGGGGGGGAAAGCACAGATACGCAGTATTTT. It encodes CASSALLAGGESTDTQYF.

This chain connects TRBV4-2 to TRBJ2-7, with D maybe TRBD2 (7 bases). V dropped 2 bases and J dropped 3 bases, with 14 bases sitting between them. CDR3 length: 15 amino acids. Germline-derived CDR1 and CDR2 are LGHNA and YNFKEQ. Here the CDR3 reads CASSQRGGALYEQYF. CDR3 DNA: TGTGCCAGCAGCCAAAGGGGGGGGGCCCTCTACGAGCAGTACTTC.

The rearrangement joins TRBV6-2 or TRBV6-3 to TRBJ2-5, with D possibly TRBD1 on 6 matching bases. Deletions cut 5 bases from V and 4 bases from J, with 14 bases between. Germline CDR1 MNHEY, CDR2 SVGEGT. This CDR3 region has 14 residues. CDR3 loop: CASSADTGIETQYF. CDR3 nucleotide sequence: TGTGCCAGCAGTGCCGATACAGGGATAGAGACCCAGTACTTC.

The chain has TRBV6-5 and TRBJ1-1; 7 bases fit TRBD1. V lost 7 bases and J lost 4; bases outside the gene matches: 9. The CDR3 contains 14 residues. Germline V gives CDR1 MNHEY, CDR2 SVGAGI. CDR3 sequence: CASMRETGSTEAFF. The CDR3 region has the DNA TGTGCCAGCATGAGGGAGACAGGGAGCACTGAAGCTTTCTTT.

CDR3 bases: TGCAGCGTACGGAGGAACACTGAAGCTTTCTTT. This sequence encodes CSVRRNTEAFF. V is TRBV29-1 and J is TRBJ1-1; D is ambiguous. This CDR3 has 11 residues. The germline gives CDR1 SQVTM, CDR2 ANQGSEA. V was shortened by 6 bases and J by 1 base, with 6 bases between the two germline ends.

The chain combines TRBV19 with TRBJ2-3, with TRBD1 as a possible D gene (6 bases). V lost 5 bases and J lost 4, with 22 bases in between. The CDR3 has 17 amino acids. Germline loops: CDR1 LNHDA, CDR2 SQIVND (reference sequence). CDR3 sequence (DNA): TGTGCCAGTAGTTCCAGACCCGGGACATCTAGGGCAGATACGCAGTATTTT. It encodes CASSSRPGTSRADTQYF.

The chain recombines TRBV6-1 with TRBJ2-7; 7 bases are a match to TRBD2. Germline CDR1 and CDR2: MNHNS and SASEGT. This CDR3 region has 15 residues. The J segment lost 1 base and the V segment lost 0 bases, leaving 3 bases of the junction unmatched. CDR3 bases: TGTGCCAGCAGTGAAGCGCCCGGGAGGTCCTACGAGCAGTACTTC. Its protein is CASSEAPGRSYEQYF.

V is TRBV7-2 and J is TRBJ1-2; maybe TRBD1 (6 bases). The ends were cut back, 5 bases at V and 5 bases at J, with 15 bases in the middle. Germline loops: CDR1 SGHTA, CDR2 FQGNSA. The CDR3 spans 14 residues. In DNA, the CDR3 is TGTGCCAGCAGCGCACAGGGCGCCAAGTATGGCTACACCTTC. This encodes CASSAQGAKYGYTF.

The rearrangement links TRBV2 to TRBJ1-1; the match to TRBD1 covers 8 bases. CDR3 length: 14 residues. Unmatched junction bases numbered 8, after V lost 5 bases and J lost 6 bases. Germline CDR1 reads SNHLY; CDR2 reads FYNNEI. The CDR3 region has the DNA TGTGCCAGCAGTAATCAGGGGGCGCGGGCTGAAGCTTTCTTT. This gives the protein CASSNQGARAEAFF. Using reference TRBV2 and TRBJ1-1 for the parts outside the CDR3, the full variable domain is EPEVTQTPSHQVTQMGQEVILRCVPISNHLYFYWYRQILGQKVEFLVSFYNNEISEKSEIFDDQFSVERPDGSNFTLKIRSTKLEDSAMYFCASSNQGARAEAFFGQGTRLTVV.

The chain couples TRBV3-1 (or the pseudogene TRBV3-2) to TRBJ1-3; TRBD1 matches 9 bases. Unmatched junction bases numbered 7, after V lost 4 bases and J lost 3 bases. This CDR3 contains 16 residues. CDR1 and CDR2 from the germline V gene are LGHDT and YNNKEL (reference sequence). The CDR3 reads CASSLSQGAIGNTIYF. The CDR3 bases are TGTGCCAGCAGCCTATCACAGGGGGCGATTGGAAACACCATATATTTT.